A single T cell receptor beta chain is shown here with its context. Its antigen is not identified. CDR3 size: 15 residues. V lost 3 bases and J 9 bases, leaving 23 bases between the germline ends. Germline V CDR1 and CDR2: SQVTM, ANQGSEA. Some clones are missing from TCRdb's copy, which holds only in-frame ones; the method was immunoSEQ multiplex PCR. The sample includes about 73,000 clones, 78% of them seen just once. This sample is drawn from a study of vaccination effects on CD4 cells after COVID-19. Broader study findings: Long after vaccination, the clones induced by infection and by vaccine shrank markedly in size. The study had few convalescent patients and no early post-infection timepoints.

Before sequencing, viral peptide pools were used by the ViraFEST assay to expand antigen-specific CD4+ T cells. CD4+ T cells were isolated after 10 days of culture. Vaccine recipients had no previous SARS-CoV-2 infection; their nucleocapsid antibodies were negative. This rearrangement joins TRBV29-1 to TRBJ1-1; D possibly corresponds to TRBD1 (5 bases). The source of this sequence is a human donor who received a COVID-19 vaccine. The starting material was CD4+ T cells from PBMCs cultured with SARS-CoV-2 spike peptides, obtained before COVID-19 vaccination. CDR3 in DNA: TGCAGCGTTGATGGAAGGCAGGGAGGGGTCATGAAAGCTTTCTTT. Its protein product is CSVDGRQGGVMKAFF.